The 14 T cell receptor beta chains below come from one sample, sequenced in a study of regulatory T cells in long-lasting Graves disease. Arm-PCR of CDR3 regions and iRepertoire HTBI primers were the basis on which TCR beta libraries were built. Each CDR3 protein is one row after TCRdb ran MiXCR on the multiplex PCR reads. The profile covers about 610,000 distinct CDR3 sequences, with about 15% appearing a single time and 12% taken by the ten largest. Time point indicated: newly diagnosed GD, antithyroid drugs for less than 3 months. PBMCs were the source of the RNA used for TCR sequencing. This sample also belongs to another study, concerning T cells in Graves' hyperthyroidism and ophthalmopathy.

The material was peripheral blood mononuclear cells (PBMCs), obtained at new diagnosis, from a patient treated with antithyroid drugs. These receptor sequences come from a man aged 18 to 29 with Graves disease.

In its sample, this clonotype was seen a few times. J is TRBJ1-5 and V is TRBV5-5; D unresolved. Per germline, CDR1 SGHKS and CDR2 YYEKEE (reference sequence). CDR3 length: 13 residues. V shed 0 bases and J shed 9 bases, with 10 bases lying between them. The CDR3 loop reads CASSLARSGPQHF. The CDR3 bases are TGTGCCAGCAGCTTGGCCCGCTCTGGGCCCCAGCATTTT. Complete variable domain (other parts from reference TRBV5-5 and TRBJ1-5): DAGVTQSPTHLIKTRGQQVTLRCSPISGHKSVSWYQQVLGQGPQFIFQYYEKEERGRGNFPDRFSARQFPNYSSELNVNALLLGDSALYLCASSLARSGPQHFGDGTRLSIL.

The sample holds many counts of this clonotype. V usage is TRBV30 and J usage is TRBJ1-4, with TRBD1 identical over 7 bases. The CDR3 has 15 amino acids. The junction had 8 bases not matched to a gene; V was cut back by 0 bases and J by 7 bases. Germline V CDR1 and CDR2: GTSNPN, SVGIG (reference sequence). The CDR3 protein is CAWSVQGTKGEKLFF. CDR3 sequence (DNA): TGTGCCTGGAGTGTACAGGGGACTAAGGGTGAAAAACTGTTTTTT.

This chain uses TRBV3-1 with TRBJ1-6; D ambiguous. The germline V and J ends were trimmed by 1 base and 7 bases, with 8 bases remaining between them. The CDR3 is 14 amino acids. The germline V gene has CDR1 LGHDT and CDR2 YNNKEL (reference sequence). For the CDR3, the DNA is TGTGCCAGCAGCCAAGTAACAGACAATTCACCCCTCCACTTT. It codes for CASSQVTDNSPLHF.

This clonotype was recorded a few times. The chain carries TRBV5-1 and TRBJ2-2; TRBD2 might be the D (5 bases). From germline, CDR1 is SGHRS and CDR2 YFSETQ. Trimming removed 4 bases at V and 4 bases at J, with 14 bases between. CDR3 length equals 15 residues. The CDR3, as DNA: TGCGCCAGCAGCGGTAGGACTGGAATCACCGGGGAGCTGTTTTTT. Its translation: CASSGRTGITGELFF.

The rearrangement uses TRBV27 and TRBJ2-3; D is perhaps TRBD1 or TRBD2 (5 bases each). Germline V gene data show CDR1 as MNHEY and CDR2 as SMNVEV (reference sequence). V lost 3 bases and J lost 4, with 14 bases in between. The CDR3 spans 15 residues. CDR3 bases: TGTGCCAGCAGTTTGATAGGGGAGCTCCCAGATACGCAGTATTTT. This sequence encodes CASSLIGELPDTQYF.

This clonotype was counted between two and nine times. This CDR3 reads CASSRDGGRYEQYF. The CDR3 coding sequence is TGTGCCAGCAGCAGGGACGGGGGCCGCTACGAGCAGTACTTC. The chain has TRBV9 and TRBJ2-7; D assignment may be TRBD1 or TRBD2 (6 bases each). Germline V gives CDR1 SGDLS, CDR2 YYNGEE. The CDR3 loop spans 14 amino acids. Deletions cut 4 bases from V and 3 bases from J, with 14 bases between.

The chain links TRBV20-1 to TRBJ2-3; D uncertain. The CDR3 contains 12 residues. The V end was cut by 2 bases, the J end by 2 bases, with 5 bases between. Germline V CDR1 and CDR2: DFQATT, SNEGSKA (reference sequence). The CDR3 nucleotides read TGCAGTGCTAGATCATCCACAGATACGCAGTATTTT. Translation: CSARSSTDTQYF.

This clonotype was seen only a few times. CDR3 amino acids: CASSPDRLAPYGYTF. The CDR3 region has the DNA TGTGCCAGCTCACCGGACAGGTTGGCCCCCTATGGCTACACCTTC. This chain uses TRBV18 with TRBJ1-2; 7 bases map to TRBD1. This CDR3 region has 15 residues. Germline lookup yields CDR1 KGHSH and CDR2 LQKENI. Unmatched junction bases numbered 8, after V lost 3 bases and J lost 4 bases.

In regard to this clonotype: The junction differs from germline at one of its ends, possibly a read error. J is TRBJ1-5 and V is TRBV12-3 or TRBV12-4, with D possibly TRBD1 on 6 matching bases. CDR3 length: 14 residues. The CDR3 DNA sequence: TGCGCCAGCAGCCACCGGACAGGCAATCAGCCCCAGCATTTT. Its protein product is CASSHRTGNQPQHF.

This clonotype was detected many times. The chain carries TRBV12-3 or TRBV12-4 and TRBJ1-1, with D perhaps TRBD1 (5 bases). With 6 bases removed from V and 4 bases from J, the gap between germline ends came to 12 bases. The CDR3 has 13 amino acids. The DNA of the CDR3 is TGTGCCAGCAGGGCGACAAGGGGCACTGAAGCTTTCTTT. Protein: CASRATRGTEAFF.

The rearrangement joins TRBV5-6 to TRBJ2-3, with TRBD1 identical over 10 bases. The CDR3 is made up of 18 amino acids. Trimming at V came to 2 bases and at J to 2 bases, leaving 11 bases not matched to a gene. Per the germline V gene, CDR1 is SGHDT and CDR2 is YYEEEE. DNA of the CDR3: TGTGCCAGCAGCTTACTTCGAAGACAGGGGGCCGCCACAGATACGCAGTATTTT. As protein: CASSLLRRQGAATDTQYF.

This clonotype was found many times. The junction differs from germline at one of its ends, possibly a read error. The rearrangement links TRBV5-1 to TRBJ2-5; D perhaps matches TRBD1 (5 bases). CDR3 length: 13 residues. Germline-derived CDR1 and CDR2 are SGHRS and YFSETQ. CDR3 amino acids: CASSSAGQETQYF. Written as DNA, the CDR3 is TGTGCCAGCAGCTCCGCAGGGCAAGAGACCCAGTACTTC.

There are many counts of this clonotype. The chain combines TRBV2 with TRBJ2-7; perhaps TRBD1 as D (6 bases). Germline loops: CDR1 SNHLY, CDR2 FYNNEI. This CDR3 is built from 13 residues. Trimming stripped 7 bases from V and 3 bases from J, with 13 bases between. As DNA, the CDR3 is TGTGCCAGCACAGGGGCGCTGAGCTACGAGCAGTACTTC. Encoded protein: CASTGALSYEQYF.

This clonotype has a count of ten or more. The chain carries TRBV12-3 or TRBV12-4 and TRBJ2-7; TRBD2 matches 11 bases. The trim removed 1 base at V and 2 bases at J, leaving 1 base unmatched. The CDR3 totals 15 residues. CDR3 sequence: CASSLGLAGPYEQYF. In nucleotides, the CDR3 is TGTGCCAGCAGTTTAGGACTAGCGGGACCCTACGAGCAGTACTTC.